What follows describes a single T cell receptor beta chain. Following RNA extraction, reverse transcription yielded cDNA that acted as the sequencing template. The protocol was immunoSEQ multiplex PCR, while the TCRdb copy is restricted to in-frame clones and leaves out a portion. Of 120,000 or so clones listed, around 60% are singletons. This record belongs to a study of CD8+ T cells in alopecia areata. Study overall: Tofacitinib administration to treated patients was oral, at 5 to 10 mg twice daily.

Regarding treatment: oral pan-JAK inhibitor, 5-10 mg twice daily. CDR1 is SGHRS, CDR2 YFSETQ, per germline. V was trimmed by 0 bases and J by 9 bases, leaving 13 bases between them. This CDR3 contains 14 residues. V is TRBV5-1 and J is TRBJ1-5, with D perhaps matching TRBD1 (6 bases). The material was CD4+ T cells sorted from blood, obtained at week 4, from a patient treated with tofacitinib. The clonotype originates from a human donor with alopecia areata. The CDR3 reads CASSLEGGTGPQHF. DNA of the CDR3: TGCGCCAGCAGCTTGGAGGGGGGTACAGGGCCCCAGCATTTT.